The next 32 T cell receptor beta chains were all read from a single sample in a study of OX40 agonist ivuxolimab in advanced cancers. Clones were read by immunoSEQ multiplex PCR, and TCRdb kept only the in-frame ones, dropping some. This table holds tens of thousands of clones, approximately 90% found once. Sequences were derived from CD4+ or CD8+ T cells sorted from blood, sampled in a trial of the OX40 agonist ivuxolimab. The receptors were sampled from an adult with an advanced solid tumor such as melanoma, head and neck, liver or kidney cancer.

This sequence joins TRBV19 and TRBJ2-1, with TRBD2 identical over 8 bases. The ends lost 4 bases at V and 9 bases at J; junction bases unmatched: 11. The CDR3 runs 15 residues. From germline, CDR1 is LNHDA and CDR2 SQIVND (reference sequence). The CDR3, as DNA: TGTGCCAGTAGTAAAGGTTCAGGAGCGGGAGTTGAGCAGTTCTTC. Its translation: CASSKGSGAGVEQFF.

This clone was seen only a few times. This chain uses TRBV7-8 with TRBJ1-5, with D tentatively TRBD1 (6 bases). CDR3 length: 16 residues. With 2 bases removed from V and 1 base from J, the gap between germline ends came to 12 bases. Germline lookup yields CDR1 SGHVS and CDR2 FQNEAQ. The CDR3 nucleotides read TGTGCCAGCAGCTTACTTAGGACAGAGAGCAATCAGCCCCAGCATTTT. Protein sequence: CASSLLRTESNQPQHF.

The chain couples TRBV9 to TRBJ2-7; 10 nucleotides line up with TRBD2. The CDR3 has 16 amino acids. Germline V gene data show CDR1 as SGDLS and CDR2 as YYNGEE. V was clipped by 1 base and J by 0 bases; unmatched bases: 4. Written as DNA, the CDR3 is TGTGCCAGCAGCGTATCTAGCGGGAGCAACTCCTACGAGCAGTACTTC. Protein product: CASSVSSGSNSYEQYF. The full variable domain, rest sourced from reference TRBV9 and TRBJ2-7, is DSGVTQTPKHLITATGQRVTLRCSPRSGDLSVYWYQQSLDQGLQFLIQYYNGEERAKGNILERFSAQQFPDLHSELNLSSLELGDSALYFCASSVSSGSNSYEQYFGPGTRLTVT.

The chain uses TRBV4-3 and TRBJ1-3; perhaps TRBD1 as D (5 bases). V dropped 0 bases and J dropped 3 bases, with 12 bases sitting between them. Germline V lookup: CDR1 LGHNA, CDR2 YSLEER. The CDR3 spans 16 residues. The CDR3 coding sequence is TGCGCCAGCAGCCAAGATCGGGGGAGCAGTGGAAACACCATATATTTT. It translates to CASSQDRGSSGNTIYF.

This clone has only one observation. The gene calls are TRBV28 and TRBJ2-5; TRBD1 aligns across 8 bases. The V segment lost 4 bases and the J segment 5 bases; nucleotides outside the gene matches: 15. The CDR3 is 17 residues long. Germline CDR1 is MDHEN and CDR2 is SYDVKM. The CDR3 region has the DNA TGTGCCAGCAGTTACTCGCTAGGGGACAGGTGGAGGGAGACCCAGTACTTC. This translates into CASSYSLGDRWRETQYF.

The count of this clone is one. The rearrangement links TRBV5-4 to TRBJ2-4; D tentatively fits TRBD1 or TRBD2 (6 bases each). This CDR3 has 15 residues. CDR1 is SGHNT and CDR2 is YYREEE in the germline V gene (reference sequence). V lost 2 bases and J lost 8, with 17 bases in between. CDR3 protein: CASSFEQGGKDIQYF. DNA of the CDR3: TGTGCCAGCAGCTTCGAACAGGGCGGGAAGGACATTCAGTACTTC. The full variable domain, rest sourced from reference TRBV5-4 and TRBJ2-4, is ETGVTQSPTHLIKTRGQQVTLRCSSQSGHNTVSWYQQALGQGPQFIFQYYREEENGRGNFPPRFSGLQFPNYSSELNVNALELDDSALYLCASSFEQGGKDIQYFGAGTRLSVL.

This chain joins TRBV5-4 and TRBJ1-2; D gene unclear. This CDR3 spans 15 amino acids. Trimming left V 1 base short and J 0 bases short, with 10 bases between. Germline CDR1 SGHNT, CDR2 YYREEE (reference sequence). CDR3: CASSLPPESNYGYTF. The CDR3 DNA follows: TGTGCCAGCAGCTTGCCTCCCGAGTCTAACTATGGCTACACCTTC.

The gene calls are TRBV2 and TRBJ2-7; 11 bases are a match to TRBD2. In germline, CDR1 is SNHLY, CDR2 FYNNEI. The CDR3 has 16 amino acids. V was pared by 4 bases and J by 0 bases, with 5 bases of the junction left unmatched. This CDR3 reads CASSVTTSGASYEQYF. CDR3 bases: TGTGCCAGCAGTGTCACGACTAGCGGGGCCTCCTACGAGCAGTACTTC.

J is TRBJ1-5 and V is TRBV18, with a possible D match to TRBD1 (6 bases). CDR1 is KGHSH, CDR2 LQKENI, per germline. Trimming removed 5 bases from V and 5 bases from J, with 10 bases in between. There are 13 residues in the CDR3. The CDR3 is CASSTKGDQPQHF. Written as DNA, the CDR3 is TGTGCCAGCTCAACGAAGGGGGATCAGCCCCAGCATTTT. The whole variable domain, filled in from reference TRBV18 and TRBJ1-5, reads NAGVMQNPRHLVRRRGQEARLRCSPMKGHSHVYWYRQLPEEGLKFMVYLQKENIIDESGMPKERFSAEFPKEGPSILRIQQVVRGDSAAYFCASSTKGDQPQHFGDGTRLSIL.

The chain uses TRBV28 and TRBJ2-1, with D possibly matching TRBD2 (5 bases). V dropped 7 bases and J dropped 7 bases, with 11 bases sitting between them. The CDR3 is 12 residues long. Germline CDR1 reads MDHEN; CDR2 reads SYDVKM. The CDR3 DNA sequence: TGTGCCAGCACACTTACGGGGAATGAGCAGTTCTTC. Encoded protein: CASTLTGNEQFF.

The chain recombines TRBV27 with TRBJ1-1; D uncertain. V was cut by 3 bases and J by 2 bases, with 10 bases left in between. This CDR3 comprises 14 residues. The V gene's germline CDR1 is MNHEY and CDR2 SMNVEV (reference sequence). CDR3 amino acids: CASSFSGPNTEAFF. The CDR3, as DNA: TGTGCCAGCAGTTTTTCGGGCCCAAACACTGAAGCTTTCTTT.

This chain joins TRBV5-6 and TRBJ2-1, with 7 bases aligning to TRBD1. The CDR3 length is 18 residues. The germline V gene has CDR1 SGHDT and CDR2 YYEEEE. With 3 bases clipped from V and 0 bases from J, the junction kept 12 bases outside the gene matches. The CDR3 reads CASSSLLGTALSYNEQFF. In nucleotides, the CDR3 is TGTGCCAGCAGCTCCCTCCTCGGGACAGCGCTCTCCTACAATGAGCAGTTCTTC.

The chain joins TRBV15 to TRBJ1-3; D is ambiguous. The CDR3 sequence is 11 residues long. Trimming cost V 7 bases and J 14 bases, with 15 bases left between them. Germline CDR1 and CDR2: LNHNV and YYDKDF (reference sequence). CDR3 in amino acids: CATKNLGIVYF. Written as DNA, the CDR3 is TGTGCCACCAAAAACCTAGGGATAGTATATTTT.

The chain recombines TRBV19 with TRBJ2-1; the match to TRBD1 covers 10 bases. Germline values: CDR1 LNHDA, CDR2 SQIVND (reference sequence). The CDR3 consists of 14 residues. The V and J ends lost 5 bases and 6 bases, in that order; junction bases with no gene match: 4. The CDR3 sequence is CASSARDRGNEQFF. The CDR3 DNA reads TGTGCCAGTAGTGCCCGGGACAGGGGCAATGAGCAGTTCTTC.

In this sample, this clone turned up a few times. The chain joins TRBV14 to TRBJ1-1; D remains unclear. CDR1 and CDR2 from the germline V gene are SGHDN and FVKESK. The CDR3 runs to 14 residues. The germline V and J ends were trimmed by 0 bases and 5 bases, with 10 bases remaining between them. The CDR3 loop is CASSQDFRGTEAFF. The CDR3 bases are TGTGCCAGCAGCCAAGATTTCCGGGGAACTGAAGCTTTCTTT.

This rearrangement joins TRBV7-3 to TRBJ2-2, with D possibly TRBD2 on 5 matching bases. Germline CDR1 SGHTA, CDR2 FQGTGA. This CDR3 has 16 amino acids. V was pared by 4 bases and J by 0 bases, with 12 bases between. The CDR3 coding sequence is TGTGCCAGCAGCTCCCGGGGTCTCGCGAACACCGGGGAGCTGTTTTTT. Amino acids: CASSSRGLANTGELFF.

This rearrangement joins TRBV6-1 to TRBJ1-1; no reliable D call. Germline V CDR1 and CDR2: MNHNS, SASEGT. The CDR3 spans 13 residues. Trimming took 9 bases from V and 0 from J, leaving 11 bases between them. CDR3 nucleotide sequence: TGTGCCAGTGAAGGACGGATGAACACTGAAGCTTTCTTT. It is translated as CASEGRMNTEAFF.

The chain carries TRBV7-2 and TRBJ2-1; 8 positions agree with TRBD2. The CDR3 covers 15 residues. Trimming at V came to 6 bases and at J to 7 bases, leaving 11 bases not matched to a gene. Germline V CDR1 and CDR2: SGHTA, FQGNSA. CDR3 sequence reads: CASSNESGRWNEQFF. CDR3 coding DNA: TGTGCCAGCAGTAACGAGAGCGGGAGATGGAATGAGCAGTTCTTC.

The gene calls are TRBV14 and TRBJ1-4; 8 positions agree with TRBD1. Germline V gene lookup returns CDR1 SGHDN and CDR2 FVKESK. The V segment lost 0 bases and the J segment 10 bases; nucleotides outside the gene matches: 10. This CDR3 is built from 16 residues. The CDR3 bases are TGTGCCAGCAGCCAAGAGAGTAGGAACAGGGGGGGAAAACTGTTTTTT. Translation gives CASSQESRNRGGKLFF.

This clone was found once. The chain recombines TRBV2 with TRBJ1-5; D may be TRBD1 (5 bases). The CDR3 runs 13 residues. Germline CDR1 reads SNHLY; CDR2 reads FYNNEI. Trimming left V 8 bases short and J 2 bases short, with 10 bases between. DNA of the CDR3: TGTGCCAGCTTGCGGGGGGGCAATCAGCCCCAGCATTTT. It encodes CASLRGGNQPQHF.

This chain joins TRBV25-1 and TRBJ2-2; 11 positions agree with TRBD2. The CDR3 contains 16 residues. From germline, CDR1 is MGHDK and CDR2 SYGVNS. With 2 bases clipped from V and 7 bases from J, the junction kept 6 bases outside the gene matches. The CDR3 DNA reads as TGTGCCAGCAGTGAACTACTAGCGGGAGATGACGGGGAGCTGTTTTTT. Its translation is CASSELLAGDDGELFF.

V gene TRBV28 combines with J gene TRBJ1-1, with no clear D. The CDR3 length is 15 residues. The ends were cut back, 2 bases at V and 5 bases at J, with 15 bases in the middle. Germline lookup yields CDR1 MDHEN and CDR2 SYDVKM. CDR3 loop: CASSLVVGRGTEAFF. The CDR3 region has the DNA TGTGCCAGCAGTTTAGTGGTGGGGAGAGGGACTGAAGCTTTCTTT.

The chain combines TRBV5-4 with TRBJ2-7; 9 nucleotides line up with TRBD1. The CDR3 has 15 amino acids. Germline CDR1 is SGHNT and CDR2 is YYREEE (reference sequence). Trimming at V came to 4 bases and at J to 4 bases, leaving 9 bases not matched to a gene. DNA of the CDR3: TGTGCCAGCAGCGGATCCCGGGACAGGGCTTACGAGCAGTACTTC. Translating gives CASSGSRDRAYEQYF.

Written as DNA, the CDR3 is TGTGCCAGCAGTCTACAGAATCCCATTGGGAACACCGGGGAGCTGTTTTTT. It is translated as CASSLQNPIGNTGELFF. The chain combines TRBV27 with TRBJ2-2, with D uncertain. This CDR3 comprises 17 residues. Trimming removed 5 bases from V and 1 base from J, with 17 bases in between. CDR1 and CDR2 (germline): MNHEY, SMNVEV (reference sequence).

This chain joins TRBV5-1 and TRBJ2-7; D might be TRBD2 (5 bases). With 0 bases removed from V and 6 bases from J, the gap between germline ends came to 10 bases. There are 13 residues in the CDR3. Germline V gene data show CDR1 as SGHRS and CDR2 as YFSETQ. This CDR3 reads CASSLGEYAEQYF. CDR3 sequence (DNA): TGCGCCAGCAGCTTGGGGGAGTACGCCGAGCAGTACTTC.

Concerning this clone itself: Relative to the germline gene, one junction end is altered; a read error may explain this. This sample includes further DNA sequences coding for the same CDR3. The rearrangement links TRBV27 to TRBJ2-1; D gene ambiguous. Germline lookup yields CDR1 MNHEY and CDR2 SMNVEV (reference sequence). The CDR3 consists of 15 residues. CDR3 loop: CASTLREPSYNEQFF. The CDR3 nucleotides read TGCGCCAGCACCCTCCGTGAGCCCAGCTACAATGAGCAGTTCTTC.

CDR3 in amino acids: CASSAGDIGTGELFF. In DNA, the CDR3 is TGTGCCAGCTCCGCAGGGGATATTGGGACCGGGGAGCTGTTTTTT. The J gene is TRBJ2-2, the V gene TRBV6-4, with D possibly TRBD1 on 6 matching bases. The germline gives CDR1 MRHNA, CDR2 SNTAGT. V lost 8 bases and J 5 bases, leaving 18 bases between the germline ends. The CDR3 length is 15 residues.

The chain recombines TRBV6-5 with TRBJ1-1; 7 nucleotides match TRBD1. V trimming: 6 bases; J trimming: 3 bases; junction bases outside the gene matches: 10. The CDR3 is 15 amino acids. Germline loops: CDR1 MNHEY, CDR2 SVGAGI. The CDR3 sequence is CASRYQGGADTEAFF. Here the CDR3 DNA reads TGTGCCAGCAGGTACCAGGGGGGGGCGGACACTGAAGCTTTCTTT.

The chain recombines TRBV29-1 with TRBJ2-7, with 7 positions matching TRBD1. Germline V gene data show CDR1 as SQVTM and CDR2 as ANQGSEA. The CDR3 totals 12 residues. The CDR3 is CGFRDSSYEQYF. For the CDR3, the DNA is TGCGGATTCCGGGACAGCTCCTACGAGCAGTACTTC.

The chain is built from TRBV6-4 and TRBJ1-5; 11 nucleotides agree with TRBD1. CDR3 length: 20 amino acids. CDR1 and CDR2 from the germline V gene are MRHNA and SNTAGT. Trimming cost V 6 bases and J 7 bases; bases outside gene matches: 23. In nucleotides, the CDR3 is TGTGCCAGCAGAGATACACTCGGACCAGGACGGACAGGGGGCGAACAGCCCCAGCATTTT. Its translation: CASRDTLGPGRTGGEQPQHF.

In nucleotides, the CDR3 is TGCAGTGGGGGGGTAATAGAGCAGTACTTC. This gives the protein CSGGVIEQYF. The rearrangement uses TRBV29-1 and TRBJ2-7, with TRBD2 matching 7 bases. The CDR3 covers 10 residues. In germline, CDR1 is SQVTM, CDR2 ANQGSEA.

This chain uses TRBV6-6 with TRBJ2-3, with D perhaps matching TRBD2 (5 bases). The CDR3 sequence is 15 residues long. The germline gives CDR1 MNHNY, CDR2 SVGAGI (reference sequence). Trimming shortened V by 3 bases and J by 3 bases, and 13 bases separated the two germline ends. CDR3 residues: CASSYLGARTDTQYF. The CDR3 DNA reads TGTGCCAGCAGTTATTTGGGAGCGAGGACAGATACGCAGTATTTT.